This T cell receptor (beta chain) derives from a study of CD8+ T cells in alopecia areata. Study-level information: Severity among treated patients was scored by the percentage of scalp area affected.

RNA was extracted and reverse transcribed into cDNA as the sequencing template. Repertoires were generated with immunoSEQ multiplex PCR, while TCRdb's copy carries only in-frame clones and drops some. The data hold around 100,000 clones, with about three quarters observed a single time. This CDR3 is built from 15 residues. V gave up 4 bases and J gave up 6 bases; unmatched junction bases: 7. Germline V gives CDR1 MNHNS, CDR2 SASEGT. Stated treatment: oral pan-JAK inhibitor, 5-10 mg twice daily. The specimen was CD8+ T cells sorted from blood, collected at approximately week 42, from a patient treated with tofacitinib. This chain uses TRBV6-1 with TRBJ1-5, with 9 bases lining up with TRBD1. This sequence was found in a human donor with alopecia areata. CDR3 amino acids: CASSGGQGLSQPQHF. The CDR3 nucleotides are TGTGCCAGCAGTGGAGGACAGGGGTTGAGTCAGCCCCAGCATTTT.